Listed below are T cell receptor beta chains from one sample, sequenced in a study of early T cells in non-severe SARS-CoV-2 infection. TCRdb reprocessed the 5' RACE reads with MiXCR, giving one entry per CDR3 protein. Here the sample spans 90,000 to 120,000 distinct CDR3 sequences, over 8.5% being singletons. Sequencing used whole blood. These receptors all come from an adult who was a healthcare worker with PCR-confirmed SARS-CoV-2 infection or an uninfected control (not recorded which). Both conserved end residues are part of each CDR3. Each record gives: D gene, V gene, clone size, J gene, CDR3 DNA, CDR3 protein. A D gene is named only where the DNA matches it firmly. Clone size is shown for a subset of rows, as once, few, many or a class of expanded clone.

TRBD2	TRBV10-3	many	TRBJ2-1	TGTGCCATCAGTGAGTCGACTAGCGGTCACAATGAGCAGTTCTTC	CAISESTSGHNEQFF
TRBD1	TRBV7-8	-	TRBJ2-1	TGTGCCAGCAGCGATTACAGGGGTAGCTCCTACAATGAGCAGTTCTTC	CASSDYRGSSYNEQFF
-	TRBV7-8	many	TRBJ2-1	TGTGCCAGCAGCCAACGCGTCCCGGTGGACTCCTACAATGAGCAGTTCTTC	CASSQRVPVDSYNEQFF
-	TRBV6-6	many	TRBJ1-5	TGTGCCAGCTCGCGGAATAGCAATCAGCCCCAGCATTTT	CASSRNSNQPQHF
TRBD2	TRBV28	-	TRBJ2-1	TGTGCCAGCAGTTTATTTAGCGGGAGGGACTACAATGAGCAGTTCTTC	CASSLFSGRDYNEQFF
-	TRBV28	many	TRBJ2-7	TGTGCCATCCGGGACCTTGACCAGGGGCAGTACTTC	CAIRDLDQGQYF
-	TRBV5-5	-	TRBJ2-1	TGTGCCAGCACCTCCCACAATGAGCAGTTCTTC	CASTSHNEQFF
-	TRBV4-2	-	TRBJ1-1	TGTGCCACCGGGGGTACAGCCCCACTCGGGACTGAAGCTTTCTTT	CATGGTAPLGTEAFF
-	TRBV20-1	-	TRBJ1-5	TGCAGTGCTAGAGACGGGAATCAGCCCCAGCATTTT	CSARDGNQPQHF
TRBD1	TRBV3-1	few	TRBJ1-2	TGTGCCAGCAGCCAACAGGGGGTCGGGTATGGCTACACCTTC	CASSQQGVGYGYTF
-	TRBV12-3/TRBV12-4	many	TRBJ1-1	TGTGCCAGCAGTTTAAACCGGAACACTGAAGCTTTCTTT	CASSLNRNTEAFF
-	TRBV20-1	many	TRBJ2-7	TGCAGTGCTAGACAGTCCGAGGTCGAGCAGTACTTC	CSARQSEVEQYF
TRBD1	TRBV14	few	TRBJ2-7	TGTGCCAGCAGCCCGTGGGACAGAACTAACTCCTACGAGCAGTACTTC	CASSPWDRTNSYEQYF
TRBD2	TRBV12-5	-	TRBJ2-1	TGTGCTAGTGGTTTGAACGCGGGAGGGACCTACAATGAGCAGTTCTTC	CASGLNAGGTYNEQFF